These 26 T cell receptor beta chains were all obtained from the same sample, sequenced in a study of blood T cell repertoires in COVID-19. The data were produced by immunoSEQ multiplex PCR, yet TCRdb's version contains in-frame clones alone and is incomplete. The table shows some 240,000 clones, with approximately 88% occurring only once. The specimen was PBMCs or T cells enriched from blood (not recorded which). The receptors were gathered from a middle-aged woman who had been exposed to COVID-19.

The CDR3 DNA sequence: TGTGCCAGCACCGAGTCGAGACAGCCCCGGTACGAGCAGTACTTC. Amino acid sequence: CASTESRQPRYEQYF. V usage is TRBV6-5 and J usage is TRBJ2-7; D possibly corresponds to TRBD1 (5 bases). The CDR3 consists of 15 residues. Trimming cost V 7 bases and J 4 bases, with 20 bases left between them. The germline V gene encodes CDR1 MNHEY and CDR2 SVGAGI.

The chain employs TRBV30 and TRBJ1-5, with TRBD1 matching 8 bases. Trimming removed 3 bases from V and 4 bases from J; junction bases left unmatched: 5. This CDR3 is built from 14 residues. Germline CDR1 reads GTSNPN; CDR2 reads SVGIG (reference sequence). The CDR3 DNA reads TGTGCCTGGAGGGGACAGGCCAAAAATCAGCCCCAGCATTTT. This translates into CAWRGQAKNQPQHF.

The V gene is TRBV14, the J gene TRBJ1-2; 7 bases are shared with TRBD1. V lost 0 bases and J lost 4; bases outside the gene matches: 11. The CDR3 is 17 residues long. Germline loops: CDR1 SGHDN, CDR2 FVKESK. The DNA of the CDR3 is TGTGCCAGCAGCCAAGAAAGACCGGGACAGACAATCTATGGCTACACCTTC. Amino acid sequence: CASSQERPGQTIYGYTF. Using reference TRBV14 and TRBJ1-2 for the parts outside the CDR3, the full variable domain is EAGVTQFPSHSVIEKGQTVTLRCDPISGHDNLYWYRRVMGKEIKFLLHFVKESKQDESGMPNNRFLAERTGGTYSTLKVQPAELEDSGVYFCASSQERPGQTIYGYTFGSGTRLTVV.

The chain uses TRBV10-3 and TRBJ1-2, with TRBD1 as a possible D gene (6 bases). CDR1 is ENHRY, CDR2 SYGVKD, per germline. The V gene lost 0 bases and the J gene lost 8 bases, with 7 bases spanning the gap. This CDR3 has 12 residues. The chain's CDR3 is CAISESDRGYTF. The CDR3 DNA is TGTGCCATCAGTGAGTCGGACAGAGGCTACACCTTC.

The rearrangement uses TRBV6-2 or TRBV6-3 and TRBJ2-2, with 9 positions matching TRBD2. In germline, CDR1 is MNHEY, CDR2 SVGEGT. Trimming cost V 5 bases and J 6 bases; bases outside gene matches: 1. The CDR3 has 13 amino acids. The CDR3 DNA is TGTGCCAGCAGTCTAGCGGGACCCGGGGAGCTGTTTTTT. It codes for CASSLAGPGELFF.

This clone has just one count. V and J are TRBV24-1 and TRBJ2-1; TRBD2 matches at 9 bases. This CDR3 comprises 18 residues. With 0 bases clipped from V and 6 bases from J, the junction kept 11 bases outside the gene matches. Germline values: CDR1 KGHDR, CDR2 SFDVKD. The CDR3 DNA is TGTGCCACCAGTGATTTGCAGCCGCGGGAGGGCCATGGCAATGAGCAGTTCTTC. Translated, it gives CATSDLQPREGHGNEQFF.

This chain joins TRBV6-5 and TRBJ2-7; unclear D gene. This CDR3 contains 13 residues. Trimming stripped 4 bases from V and 3 bases from J, with 10 bases between. Germline loops: CDR1 MNHEY, CDR2 SVGAGI. The CDR3 DNA reads TGTGCCAGCAGTTCCAATCCACACTACGAGCAGTACGTC. It is translated as CASSSNPHYEQYV.

In its sample, this clone was seen once. The chain couples TRBV7-8 to TRBJ2-7; D is perhaps TRBD1 (5 bases). Germline V gene lookup returns CDR1 SGHVS and CDR2 FQNEAQ. The CDR3 totals 12 residues. V lost 5 bases, J lost 6 bases, and 11 bases lay in between. The DNA for the CDR3 is TGTGCCAGCAGCCACTGGGGCGGCGAGCAGTACGTC. Protein product: CASSHWGGEQYV.

This clone has more than one count but fewer than ten. This chain joins TRBV4-3 and TRBJ1-2; D not resolved. V gave up 0 bases and J gave up 4 bases, with 15 bases separating them. CDR3 length: 16 residues. Germline lookup yields CDR1 LGHNA and CDR2 YSLEER. CDR3 sequence reads: CASSQDRSTDTYGYTF. The CDR3 region has the DNA TGCGCCAGCAGCCAAGATCGTTCCACAGATACCTATGGCTACACCTTC.

The V and J genes are TRBV28 and TRBJ2-7, with D possibly being TRBD2 (6 bases). The CDR3 runs to 13 residues. CDR1 is MDHEN and CDR2 is SYDVKM in the germline V gene. Trimming left V 6 bases short and J 2 bases short, with 11 bases between. CDR3 coding DNA: TGTGCCAGCAGGCGGGACGGTCCCTACGAGCAGTACTTC. Amino acids: CASRRDGPYEQYF.

The V gene is TRBV19, the J gene TRBJ1-5; 7 bases match TRBD1. Per germline, CDR1 LNHDA and CDR2 SQIVND (reference sequence). V gave up 4 bases and J gave up 6 bases; unmatched junction bases: 9. CDR3 length equals 15 residues. DNA of the CDR3: TGTGCCAGTAGTACCACAGGGGTCGGTGGTCAGCCCCAGCATTTT. It translates to CASSTTGVGGQPQHF.

This rearrangement joins TRBV19 to TRBJ2-5, with 8 positions matching TRBD2. The CDR3 totals 16 residues. The V gene end was trimmed by 6 bases and the J gene end by 3 bases; junction bases not matched to a gene: 12. From germline, CDR1 is LNHDA and CDR2 SQIVND (reference sequence). The CDR3: CASSPARSGGEETQYF. The CDR3 DNA is TGTGCCAGTAGCCCCGCGAGAAGCGGGGGAGAAGAGACCCAGTACTTC.

V usage is TRBV11-2 and J usage is TRBJ2-1; 13 nucleotides agree with TRBD2. CDR1 is SGHAT, CDR2 FQNNGV, per germline. The CDR3 has 16 residues. V trimming: 5 bases; J trimming: 10 bases; junction bases outside the gene matches: 11. This chain's CDR3 is CASSPRTSGSIWEQFF. CDR3 in DNA: TGTGCCAGCAGCCCAAGGACTAGCGGGAGTATTTGGGAGCAGTTCTTC.

The chain is built from TRBV19 and TRBJ1-3; 7 nucleotides line up with TRBD1. Trimming cost V 7 bases and J 0 bases; bases outside gene matches: 9. The length of the CDR3 is 16 residues. CDR1 LNHDA and CDR2 SQIVND come from the germline V gene (reference sequence). The CDR3 loop reads CASTLWDSYSGNTIYF. The DNA for the CDR3 is TGTGCCAGTACCCTTTGGGACAGCTACTCTGGAAACACCATATATTTT.

The genes are TRBV10-3 and TRBJ1-1; TRBD1 matches at 9 bases. This CDR3 comprises 14 residues. CDR1 ENHRY and CDR2 SYGVKD come from the germline V gene. V dropped 6 bases and J dropped 2; count of bases not matched to a gene: 4. CDR3 in amino acids: CAIRPTGGNTEAFF. The DNA of the CDR3 is TGTGCCATCAGGCCCACAGGGGGCAACACTGAAGCTTTCTTT.

This clone was seen a handful of times. The chain uses TRBV18 and TRBJ2-1; TRBD2 agrees at 8 bases. J was trimmed by 9 bases and V by 2 bases; bases with no gene match: 0. The CDR3 has 12 residues. Germline CDR1 KGHSH, CDR2 LQKENI. The CDR3 here is CASSPTSGEQFF. The CDR3 DNA follows: TGTGCCAGCTCACCAACTAGCGGTGAGCAGTTCTTC.

V gene TRBV24-1 combines with J gene TRBJ2-1; the match to TRBD1 covers 9 bases. Germline V CDR1 and CDR2: KGHDR, SFDVKD. V gave up 2 bases and J gave up 3 bases; unmatched junction bases: 4. CDR3 length equals 16 residues. CDR3 sequence reads: CATSDYPGQGYNEQFF. CDR3 coding DNA: TGTGCCACCAGTGATTATCCGGGACAGGGCTACAATGAGCAGTTCTTC.

The chain joins TRBV25-1 to TRBJ2-7, with 10 bases fitting TRBD1. Germline V gene lookup returns CDR1 MGHDK and CDR2 SYGVNS. The CDR3 runs 13 residues. The trim removed 5 bases at V and 6 bases at J, leaving 4 bases unmatched. The CDR3 DNA reads as TGTGCCAGCAGTAGGGACAGGGGAACCGAGCAGTACTTC. Protein sequence: CASSRDRGTEQYF.

The chain couples TRBV7-2 to TRBJ2-1; no reliable D call. The CDR3 sequence is 13 residues long. With 1 base removed from V and 13 bases from J, the gap between germline ends came to 14 bases. CDR1 is SGHTA, CDR2 FQGNSA, per germline. CDR3 nucleotides: TGTGCCAGCAGCTTAGGCGGCAACGCGAGACAGTTCTTC. Translation: CASSLGGNARQFF.

J is TRBJ1-3 and V is TRBV7-9, with D possibly TRBD1 on 6 matching bases. The germline gives CDR1 SEHNR, CDR2 FQNEAQ (reference sequence). V gave up 1 base and J gave up 0 bases, with 10 bases separating them. The length of the CDR3 is 16 residues. The CDR3 spells CASSLEDRTSGNTIYF. The CDR3 DNA sequence: TGTGCCAGCAGCTTAGAGGACAGAACCTCTGGAAACACCATATATTTT.

The chain combines TRBV4-3 with TRBJ1-6, with 8 nucleotides matching TRBD1. V dropped 4 bases and J dropped 8; count of bases not matched to a gene: 16. The germline V gene encodes CDR1 LGHNA and CDR2 YSLEER. This CDR3 region has 18 residues. CDR3 DNA sequence: TGCGCCAGCAGCCCCGCCCCTCCATCGACAGGGGTACATTCACCCCTCCACTTT. The encoded protein is CASSPAPPSTGVHSPLHF.

The chain has TRBV7-7 and TRBJ1-1; D unclear. In germline, CDR1 is SSHAT, CDR2 FNYEAQ (reference sequence). The CDR3 spans 13 residues. V lost 5 bases and J lost 0, with 7 bases in between. CDR3 nucleotide sequence: TGTGCCAGCAGCCCCACAATGAACACTGAAGCTTTCTTT. This encodes CASSPTMNTEAFF.

This chain uses TRBV3-1 (or the pseudogene TRBV3-2) with TRBJ2-3, with 7 bases matching TRBD2. The CDR3 runs 15 residues. With V trimmed by 1 base and J by 6 bases, 7 bases remained unmatched. Germline assignment: CDR1 LGHDT and CDR2 YNNKEL (reference sequence). The CDR3 sequence is CASSQVRLAGDTQYF. The CDR3 region has the DNA TGTGCCAGCAGCCAAGTCAGACTAGCAGGCGATACGCAGTATTTT.

This chain connects TRBV3-1 (or the pseudogene TRBV3-2) to TRBJ1-4, with D unresolved. This CDR3 comprises 18 residues. Germline-derived CDR1 and CDR2 are LGHDT and YNNKEL (reference sequence). V was cut by 1 base and J by 0 bases, with 15 bases left in between. CDR3 region: CASSQVPFRVATNEKLFF. In DNA form, the CDR3 reads TGTGCCAGCAGCCAAGTCCCTTTCCGGGTAGCAACTAATGAAAAACTGTTTTTT.

The chain couples TRBV3-1 (or the pseudogene TRBV3-2) to TRBJ1-3, with TRBD1 matching 7 bases. The CDR3 covers 15 residues. Germline CDR1 reads LGHDT; CDR2 reads YNNKEL (reference sequence). With V trimmed by 7 bases and J by 0 bases, 6 bases remained unmatched. CDR3 sequence: CASTWGQISGNTIYF. CDR3 coding DNA: TGTGCCAGCACGTGGGGACAGATCTCTGGAAACACCATATATTTT.

The V call is TRBV19, the J call TRBJ1-5; D is possibly TRBD1 (5 bases). Trimming removed 6 bases at V and 4 bases at J, with 13 bases between. Germline V CDR1 and CDR2: LNHDA, SQIVND (reference sequence). The length of the CDR3 is 14 residues. In DNA form, the CDR3 reads TGTGCCAGTAGCCACAACGCAGGGAATCAGCCCCAGCATTTT. Its protein product is CASSHNAGNQPQHF.